Reported below is one T cell receptor beta chain. Clones were sequenced by immunoSEQ multiplex PCR, and TCRdb holds only the in-frame ones, with some missing. Here the sample spans about 75,000 clones, 89% being singletons. Germline trimming cut 1 base from V and 4 bases from J; bases unmatched to any gene: 7. CDR1 and CDR2 (germline): LGHNA, YSLEER. This CDR3 is 15 amino acids long. The data stem from a study of T cell changes during pregnancy in multiple sclerosis. The chain joins TRBV4-3 to TRBJ2-7; 7 bases match TRBD1. The receptor comes from a female donor in good health, enrolled as a control in a pregnancy study. The sequencing here drew on peripheral blood, taken in the first trimester of pregnancy. The CDR3 nucleotides are TGCGCCAGCAGCCAAGGACAGGGACAGATTTACGAGCAGTACTTC. Residues: CASSQGQGQIYEQYF.